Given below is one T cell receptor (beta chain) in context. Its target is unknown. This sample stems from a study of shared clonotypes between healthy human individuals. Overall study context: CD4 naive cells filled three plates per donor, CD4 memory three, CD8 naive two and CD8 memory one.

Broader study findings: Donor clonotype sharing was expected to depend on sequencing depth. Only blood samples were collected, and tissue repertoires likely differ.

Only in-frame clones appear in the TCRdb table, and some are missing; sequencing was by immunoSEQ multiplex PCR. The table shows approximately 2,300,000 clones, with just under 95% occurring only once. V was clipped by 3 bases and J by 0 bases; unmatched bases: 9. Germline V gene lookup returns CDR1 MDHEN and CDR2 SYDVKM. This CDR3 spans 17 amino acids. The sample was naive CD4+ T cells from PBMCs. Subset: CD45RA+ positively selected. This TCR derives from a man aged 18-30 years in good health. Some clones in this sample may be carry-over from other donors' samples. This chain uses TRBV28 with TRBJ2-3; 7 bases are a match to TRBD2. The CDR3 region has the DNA TGTGCCAGCAGTTTCCCTAAAGCGGGACCTAGCACAGATACGCAGTATTTT. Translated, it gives CASSFPKAGPSTDTQYF.